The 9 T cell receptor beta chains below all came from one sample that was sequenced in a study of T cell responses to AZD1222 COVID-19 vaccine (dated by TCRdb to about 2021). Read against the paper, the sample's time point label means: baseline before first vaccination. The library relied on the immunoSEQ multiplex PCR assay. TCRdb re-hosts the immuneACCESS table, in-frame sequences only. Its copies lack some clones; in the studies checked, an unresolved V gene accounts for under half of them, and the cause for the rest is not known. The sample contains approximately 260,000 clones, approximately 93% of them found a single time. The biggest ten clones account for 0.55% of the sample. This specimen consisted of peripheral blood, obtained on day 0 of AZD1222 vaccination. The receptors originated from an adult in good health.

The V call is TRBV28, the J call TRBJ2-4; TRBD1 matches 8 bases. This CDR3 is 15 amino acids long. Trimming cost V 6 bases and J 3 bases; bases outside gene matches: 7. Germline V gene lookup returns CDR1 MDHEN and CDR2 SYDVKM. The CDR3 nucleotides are TGTGCCAGCAGCCTAACAGGGGGAGGCAAAAACATTCAGTACTTC. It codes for CASSLTGGGKNIQYF.

The CDR3 here is CASSPDRGSYEQYF. The CDR3 DNA follows: TGTGCCAGCAGCCCGGACAGGGGGTCCTACGAGCAGTACTTC. J is TRBJ2-7 and V is TRBV5-4, with 10 bases identical to TRBD1. Germline loops: CDR1 SGHNT, CDR2 YYREEE (reference sequence). With 4 bases clipped from V and 1 base from J, the junction kept 2 bases outside the gene matches. The CDR3 has 14 residues.

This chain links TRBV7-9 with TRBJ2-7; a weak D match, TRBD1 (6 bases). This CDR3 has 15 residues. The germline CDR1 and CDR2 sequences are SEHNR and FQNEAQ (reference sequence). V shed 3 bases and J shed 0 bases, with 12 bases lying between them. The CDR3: CASSLGHFSSYEQYF. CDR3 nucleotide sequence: TGTGCCAGCAGCTTGGGACATTTCAGCTCCTACGAGCAGTACTTC.

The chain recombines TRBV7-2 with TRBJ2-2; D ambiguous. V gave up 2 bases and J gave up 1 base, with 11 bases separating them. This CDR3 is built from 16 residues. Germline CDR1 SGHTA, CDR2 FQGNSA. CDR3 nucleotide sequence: TGTGCCAGCAGCTTAAACTCGAGACAGAACACCGGGGAGCTGTTTTTT. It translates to CASSLNSRQNTGELFF.

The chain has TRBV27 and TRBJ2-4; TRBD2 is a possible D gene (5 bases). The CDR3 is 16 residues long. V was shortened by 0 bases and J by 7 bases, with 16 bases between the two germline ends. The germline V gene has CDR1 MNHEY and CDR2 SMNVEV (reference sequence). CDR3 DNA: TGTGCCAGCAGTTTATCGTCCGGGAATGTTCGGAACATTCAGTACTTC. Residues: CASSLSSGNVRNIQYF.

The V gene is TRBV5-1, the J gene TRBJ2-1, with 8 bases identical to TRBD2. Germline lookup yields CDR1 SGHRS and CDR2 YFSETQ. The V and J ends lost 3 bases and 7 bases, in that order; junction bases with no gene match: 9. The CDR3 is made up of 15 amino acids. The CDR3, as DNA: TGCGCCAGCAGCTCAGAACCGGGACTAGGGAATGAGCAGTTCTTC. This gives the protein CASSSEPGLGNEQFF. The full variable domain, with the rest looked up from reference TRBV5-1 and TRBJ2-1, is KAGVTQTPRYLIKTRGQQVTLSCSPISGHRSVSWYQQTPGQGLQFLFEYFSETQRNKGNFPGRFSGRQFSNSRSEMNVSTLELGDSALYLCASSSEPGLGNEQFFGPGTRLTVL.

Here the CDR3 DNA reads TGTGCCAGCAGCCTGCGGGGGGGACCGTACAATGAGCAGTTCTTC. Translated, it gives CASSLRGGPYNEQFF. V is TRBV3-1 (or the pseudogene TRBV3-2) and J is TRBJ2-1; TRBD2 matches at 9 bases. V trimming: 4 bases; J trimming: 4 bases; junction bases outside the gene matches: 5. The germline V gene encodes CDR1 LGHDT and CDR2 YNNKEL (reference sequence). The CDR3 spans 15 residues.

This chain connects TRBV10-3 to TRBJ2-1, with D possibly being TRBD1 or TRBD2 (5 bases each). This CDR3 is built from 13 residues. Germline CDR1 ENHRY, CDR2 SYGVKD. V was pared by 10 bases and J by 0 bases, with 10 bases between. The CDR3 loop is CATQGTSYNEQFF. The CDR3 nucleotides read TGTGCCACCCAAGGGACCTCCTACAATGAGCAGTTCTTC.

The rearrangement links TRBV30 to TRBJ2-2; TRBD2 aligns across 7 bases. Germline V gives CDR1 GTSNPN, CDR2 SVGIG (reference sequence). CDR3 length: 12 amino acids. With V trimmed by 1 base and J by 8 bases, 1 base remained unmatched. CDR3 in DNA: TGTGCCTGGAGTGGGGGGGGAGGGGAGCTGTTTTTT. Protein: CAWSGGGGELFF.